This record looks at one T cell receptor beta chain sequence and its context. What it binds is unknown. This sample was included in a study of cytomegalovirus exposure and HLA in healthy donors. Overall study results and limits: Three chains linked to CMV were shown in vitro to be specific for CMV antigens. Association of 15,000 to 20,000 TCR beta sequences with HLA alleles was found at 0.05 false discovery rate in a later analysis. It has been reported that TCR beta sequences accurately predicted the HLA-A and HLA-B alleles of most subjects.

The PCR ran on 60 Vbeta and 13 Jbeta primers. In the authors' workflow: A later analysis tallied tens of millions of unique TCR beta chains, 9 million to 12 million of them shared. Using immunoSEQ multiplex PCR, the repertoire was profiled, and TCRdb retains in-frame clones only, with some absent. The DNA gave D and trimming, while V, J and clone size come from that table. The profile covers about 150,000 clones, with 70% to 80% appearing a single time and about 4% taken by the ten largest. V trimming: 0 bases; J trimming: 5 bases; junction bases outside the gene matches: 4. Germline V gives CDR1 SGDLS, CDR2 YYNGEE. This CDR3 is 15 amino acids long.

The sequence was collected from a woman aged 40 to 49 in good health and CMV-seronegative. This rearrangement joins TRBV9 to TRBJ2-7, with 11 bases matching TRBD1. Sequencing was carried out using PBMCs. Here the CDR3 reads CASSVGGQGVNEQYF. The CDR3 DNA reads as TGTGCCAGCAGCGTAGGGGGACAGGGGGTTAACGAGCAGTACTTC.